This T cell receptor beta chain was recovered during a study of cytomegalovirus exposure and HLA in healthy donors (dated by TCRdb to about 2017). Regarding the study in general: According to a later analysis, one platform produced both the 110 or so validation repertoires and the roughly 640 repertoires of the first cohort. The study was designed to test whether signatures of past pathogen exposure could be identified by cataloging public T cell receptors. Along with the roughly 670-subject first cohort, a separate validation cohort of over a hundred different subjects was used. The study combined high-throughput TCR immunosequencing, statistical association of individual TCRs with disease status, and machine learning to predict cytomegalovirus infection status. On the study overall, not on this receptor specifically: According to the authors, the approach could potentially be generalized to other disease states and immunological phenotypes. Of the cluster scores, approximately 95% were above 0 in a later analysis, which found that TCRs clustered in the first cohort also tended to co-occur in the 120 or so validation repertoires. While some public TCRs were present in many individuals, most TCR sequences turned up only very rarely across donors. In vitro tests confirmed that a few of the cytomegalovirus-associated TCR beta chains recognize cytomegalovirus antigens. The study gave a list of about 150 TCR beta chains associated with cytomegalovirus. A later analysis lacked HLA typing for the validation cohort, so it scored co-occurrence in that cohort across all 120 or so repertoires. Cytomegalovirus status was reported to be diagnosed by the classifier with high specificity and sensitivity in both the original and validation cohorts.

The cysteine opens and the phenylalanine closes a CDR3 of 15 amino acids. Of all the DNA, just the CDR3 is kept, 45 bases in frame from base 1. V and J lose 5 bases and 7 bases, and a span of 20 bases separates them. The germline V gene (reference sequence) supplies CDR1 LNHDA and CDR2 SQIVND. Library prep was done by the immunoSEQ multiplex PCR assay. In the source study's methods: A statistical classification framework was built to diagnose cytomegalovirus status from the catalog of TCR beta chain sequences. The immuneACCESS repertoire file appears here via TCRdb, limited to in-frame rearrangements. These files lack a portion of the clones; in checked studies, under half of the deficit traces to unresolved V genes, and the cause of the others is not known. That table is the source of V, J and clone size, and D and trimming were worked out from the DNA. Counted in this sample were about 83,000 clones; 90% to 97% of them appeared once. The ten top clones hold 1.3% of the sample.

The donors belonged to the validation cohort of about 120 subjects, which was separate from the roughly 670-subject first cohort. As regards this clone: Which antigen it targets is not known. Nothing much larger sits one base from this clone, and base qualities are not available.

The clonotype was recovered from a woman between 18 and 30 years old in good health and CMV-seronegative. The rearrangement combines TRBV19 with TRBJ1-2, and perhaps TRBD1 as D gene, on 5 matching bases. Sequencing was carried out using PBMCs. The nucleotides are TGTGCCAGTAGTGCCCATGACAGAGTCATTGGTGGCTACACCTTC. Its amino acids are CASSAHDRVIGGYTF.